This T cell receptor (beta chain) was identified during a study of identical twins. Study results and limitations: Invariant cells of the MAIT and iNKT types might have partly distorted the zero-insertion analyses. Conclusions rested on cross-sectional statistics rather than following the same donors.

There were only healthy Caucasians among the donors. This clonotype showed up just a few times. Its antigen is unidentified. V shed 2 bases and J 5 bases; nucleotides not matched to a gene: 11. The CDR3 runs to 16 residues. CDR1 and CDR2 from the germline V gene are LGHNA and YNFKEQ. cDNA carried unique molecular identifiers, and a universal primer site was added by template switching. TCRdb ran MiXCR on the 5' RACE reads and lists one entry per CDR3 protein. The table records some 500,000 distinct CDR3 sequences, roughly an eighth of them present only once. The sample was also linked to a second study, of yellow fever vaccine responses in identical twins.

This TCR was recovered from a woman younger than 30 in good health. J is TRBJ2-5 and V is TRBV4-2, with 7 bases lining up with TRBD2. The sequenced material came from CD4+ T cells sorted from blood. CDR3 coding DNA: TGTGCCAGCAGCCAAATAGAAAGCGGGACGCGGGAGACCCAGTACTTC. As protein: CASSQIESGTRETQYF.